Shown below are 26 T cell receptor beta chains from a single sample sequenced in a study of T cell responses to AZD1222 COVID-19 vaccine (dated by TCRdb to the early 2020s). Library generation was performed with the immunoSEQ multiplex PCR assay. Held by TCRdb, this immuneACCESS table contains in-frame sequences only and omits some clones. Under half of the omission traces to an unresolved V gene where checked; the cause of the rest is unknown. The sample table contains 150,000 to 200,000 clones; only one count was recorded for around 89% of them. The ten most abundant clones make up around 4.5% of the sample. The time point label of this sample denotes: about 28 days (+/-7) after the second vaccine dose. The input for sequencing was peripheral blood, taken 28 days after the second AZD1222 dose. These receptors all stem from an adult who received the AZD1222 COVID-19 vaccine.

This rearrangement joins TRBV24-1 to TRBJ2-1; the D gene is possibly TRBD1 (6 bases). From germline, CDR1 is KGHDR and CDR2 SFDVKD. The CDR3 length is 15 residues. V was shortened by 8 bases and J by 2 bases, with 15 bases between the two germline ends. The CDR3 coding sequence is TGTGCCACCATGCAGGGGCCAGAGCCCTACAATGAGCAGTTCTTC. It is translated as CATMQGPEPYNEQFF.

The CDR3 loop is CASSWDPGGRGYTF. CDR3 sequence (DNA): TGTGCCAGCAGCTGGGACCCCGGGGGGAGAGGCTACACCTTC. The chain links TRBV7-2 to TRBJ1-2; possible D gene TRBD1, 5 bases. V was shortened by 4 bases and J by 8 bases, with 17 bases between the two germline ends. This CDR3 has 14 residues. Germline V lookup: CDR1 SGHTA, CDR2 FQGNSA.

The chain is built from TRBV12-3 or TRBV12-4 and TRBJ1-5; D possibly corresponds to TRBD1 (6 bases). V was cut by 6 bases and J by 4 bases, with 10 bases left in between. The length of the CDR3 is 13 residues. CDR3 sequence reads: CASRSTGNQPQHF. The CDR3 DNA reads TGTGCCAGCAGATCTACAGGGAATCAGCCCCAGCATTTT.

CDR3 protein: CASSPGRSTDTQYF. In DNA form, the CDR3 reads TGCGCCAGCAGCCCTGGGAGAAGCACAGATACGCAGTATTTT. The chain joins TRBV5-1 to TRBJ2-3; a possible D gene is TRBD2 (5 bases). The CDR3 totals 14 residues. The germline V gene has CDR1 SGHRS and CDR2 YFSETQ. V dropped 4 bases and J dropped 0 bases, with 9 bases sitting between them.

This chain uses TRBV6-6 with TRBJ1-5; TRBD1 aligns across 7 bases. Germline CDR1 is MNHNY and CDR2 is SVGAGI (reference sequence). The CDR3 covers 16 residues. V gave up 7 bases and J gave up 6 bases; unmatched junction bases: 15. The CDR3 here is CASKDREWGGGQPQHF. In nucleotides, the CDR3 is TGTGCCAGCAAAGACAGGGAGTGGGGGGGTGGTCAGCCCCAGCATTTT.

The chain has TRBV7-3 and TRBJ1-4; maybe TRBD1 (6 bases). In germline, CDR1 is SGHTA, CDR2 FQGTGA. This CDR3 comprises 17 residues. V lost 2 bases and J 2 bases, leaving 15 bases between the germline ends. CDR3 in DNA: TGTGCCAGCAGCTTAGAAGGAGGGGGGAGGACTAATGAAAAACTGTTTTTT. Residues: CASSLEGGGRTNEKLFF.

In DNA form, the CDR3 reads TGTGCCAGCAGCCCAACAGGGTCCACTGAAGCTTTCTTT. This sequence encodes CASSPTGSTEAFF. J is TRBJ1-1 and V is TRBV7-9, with D maybe TRBD1 (6 bases). Between the trimmed V and J ends, which lost 5 bases and 4 bases, there was a span of 11 bases. CDR3 length equals 13 residues. Germline CDR1 SEHNR, CDR2 FQNEAQ (reference sequence). The full variable domain, with the rest looked up from reference TRBV7-9 and TRBJ1-1, is DTGVSQNPRHKITKRGQNVTFRCDPISEHNRLYWYRQTLGQGPEFLTYFQNEAQLEKSRLLSDRFSAERPKGSFSTLEIQRTEQGDSAMYLCASSPTGSTEAFFGQGTRLTVV.

The chain carries TRBV30 and TRBJ1-4; D remains unclear. The V and J ends lost 0 bases and 8 bases respectively, with 7 bases between them. The germline V gene encodes CDR1 GTSNPN and CDR2 SVGIG (reference sequence). This CDR3 contains 12 residues. In nucleotides, the CDR3 is TGTGCCTGGAGTGTAATAGGGGAAAAACTGTTTTTT. Translated, it gives CAWSVIGEKLFF. Full variable domain (outside the CDR3, taken from reference TRBV30 and TRBJ1-4): SQTIHQWPATLVQPVGSPLSLECTVEGTSNPNLYWYRQAAGRGLQLLFYSVGIGQISSEVPQNLSASRPQDRQFILSSKKLLLSDSGFYLCAWSVIGEKLFFGSGTQLSVL.

A single count supports this clone. V gene TRBV27 combines with J gene TRBJ2-2, with TRBD1 as a possible D gene (6 bases). The CDR3 has 16 residues. Germline CDR1 is MNHEY and CDR2 is SMNVEV (reference sequence). V lost 5 bases to trimming and J lost 4 bases, with 17 bases between them. The CDR3 bases are TGTGCCAGCAGTCTAAACAGGGCTTTGCGCACCGGGGAGCTGTTTTTT. Translating it yields CASSLNRALRTGELFF.

The V and J genes are TRBV2 and TRBJ1-1; D is unclear. V was clipped by 2 bases and J by 0 bases, with 4 bases between them. Per germline, CDR1 SNHLY and CDR2 FYNNEI. The CDR3 runs to 13 residues. CDR3 region: CASSEQVNTEAFF. In DNA, the CDR3 is TGTGCCAGCAGTGAACAGGTGAACACTGAAGCTTTCTTT.

This rearrangement joins TRBV27 to TRBJ2-7; the D gene could be TRBD1 or TRBD2 (7 bases each). CDR1 MNHEY and CDR2 SMNVEV come from the germline V gene (reference sequence). CDR3 size: 17 residues. V lost 2 bases to trimming and J lost 7 bases, with 24 bases between them. The CDR3 coding sequence is TGTGCCAGCAGTTTAATTGGGAGGGGGCCCTCGAGGGGGGAGCAGTACTTC. Amino acid sequence: CASSLIGRGPSRGEQYF.

This clone was seen only once. The chain has TRBV5-5 and TRBJ1-1, with 8 nucleotides matching TRBD1. Looked up from germline, CDR1 is SGHKS and CDR2 is YYEKEE (reference sequence). V dropped 3 bases and J dropped 5; count of bases not matched to a gene: 6. This CDR3 has 14 amino acids. The CDR3 nucleotides read TGTGCCAGCAGCTCTCGGACAGGGCAGACTGAAGCTTTCTTT. Amino acid sequence: CASSSRTGQTEAFF.

The chain carries TRBV10-3 and TRBJ1-5; D not certain. Trimming took 10 bases from V and 0 from J, leaving 10 bases between them. From germline, CDR1 is ENHRY and CDR2 SYGVKD. CDR3 size: 13 residues. CDR3 amino acids: CATRTDSNQPQHF. CDR3 DNA sequence: TGTGCCACTCGGACGGATAGCAATCAGCCCCAGCATTTT.

This sequence joins TRBV11-1 and TRBJ2-3; D gene unclear. The CDR3 is made up of 15 amino acids. Trimming left V 0 bases short and J 0 bases short, with 7 bases between. Germline V gene sequence: CDR1 SGHAT, CDR2 FQDESV (reference sequence). CDR3 loop: CASSLAGRSTDTQYF. The CDR3 region has the DNA TGTGCCAGCAGCTTAGCCGGACGCAGCACAGATACGCAGTATTTT.

This sequence joins TRBV30 and TRBJ2-1; D remains unclear. The germline V gene encodes CDR1 GTSNPN and CDR2 SVGIG (reference sequence). Trimming left V 1 base short and J 3 bases short, with 1 base between. The CDR3 has 11 amino acids. CDR3 sequence (DNA): TGTGCCTGGAGTGACTACAATGAGCAGTTCTTC. Its protein is CAWSDYNEQFF. Full variable domain (missing parts from reference TRBV30 and TRBJ2-1): SQTIHQWPATLVQPVGSPLSLECTVEGTSNPNLYWYRQAAGRGLQLLFYSVGIGQISSEVPQNLSASRPQDRQFILSSKKLLLSDSGFYLCAWSDYNEQFFGPGTRLTVL.

This rearrangement joins TRBV7-9 to TRBJ2-1, with TRBD1 identical over 11 bases. Germline V gene data show CDR1 as SEHNR and CDR2 as FQNEAQ (reference sequence). With V trimmed by 3 bases and J by 7 bases, 2 bases remained unmatched. The length of the CDR3 is 14 residues. CDR3 nucleotides: TGTGCCAGCAGCTTCGGACAGGGGGCGAATGAGCAGTTCTTC. Its translation is CASSFGQGANEQFF.

V gene TRBV29-1 combines with J gene TRBJ1-4, with a weak D call TRBD1 (6 bases). The length of the CDR3 is 13 residues. Trimming cost V 5 bases and J 1 base, with 8 bases left between them. Germline lookup yields CDR1 SQVTM and CDR2 ANQGSEA. For the CDR3, the DNA is TGCAGCGTTATCAGGGGAACTAATGAAAAACTGTTTTTT. This encodes CSVIRGTNEKLFF.

J is TRBJ2-7 and V is TRBV9; 8 positions agree with TRBD1. The V gene's germline CDR1 is SGDLS and CDR2 YYNGEE. Germline trimming cut 2 bases from V and 7 bases from J; bases unmatched to any gene: 5. The CDR3 consists of 13 residues. The CDR3 region has the DNA TGTGCCAGCAGCGTGGGACAGGAAACAGAGCAGTACTTC. Its translation is CASSVGQETEQYF.

J is TRBJ2-1 and V is TRBV3-1 (or the pseudogene TRBV3-2); TRBD2 matches 8 bases. The V and J ends lost 1 base and 3 bases, in that order; junction bases with no gene match: 2. CDR1 is LGHDT and CDR2 is YNNKEL in the germline V gene (reference sequence). The CDR3 totals 15 residues. The CDR3 here is CASSQVTSGYNEQFF. CDR3 nucleotide sequence: TGTGCCAGCAGCCAAGTTACTAGCGGCTACAATGAGCAGTTCTTC.

The chain employs TRBV4-3 and TRBJ2-3; unclear D gene. The CDR3 extends over 16 amino acids. Trimming removed 1 base from V and 1 base from J, with 12 bases in between. Germline CDR1 reads LGHNA; CDR2 reads YSLEER. The CDR3 loop reads CASSQVFPGGTDTQYF. CDR3 DNA sequence: TGCGCCAGCAGCCAAGTGTTTCCTGGCGGCACAGATACGCAGTATTTT.

The chain carries TRBV24-1 and TRBJ2-1, with a tentative D call TRBD2 (6 bases). This CDR3 is 17 amino acids long. Germline assignment: CDR1 KGHDR and CDR2 SFDVKD. V lost 2 bases and J lost 5, with 18 bases in between. The CDR3 DNA sequence: TGTGCCACCAGTGATTCCCTACCCGGCGGGGTGGACAATGAGCAGTTCTTC. It yields the protein CATSDSLPGGVDNEQFF.

The table lists this clone with a count of one. The V and J genes are TRBV20-1 and TRBJ2-3; no clear D. The CDR3 consists of 11 residues. Germline CDR1 and CDR2: DFQATT and SNEGSKA (reference sequence). V was trimmed by 6 bases and J by 6 bases, leaving 10 bases between them. CDR3 in DNA: TGCAGTGCGGTCCCGGTCGATACGCAGTATTTT. It encodes CSAVPVDTQYF.

This clone was found once. CDR3 nucleotide sequence: TGTGCCAGCAATTTGAACACTGAAGCTTTCTTT. Translating it yields CASNLNTEAFF. The V and J genes are TRBV2 and TRBJ1-1; D is undetermined. Per germline, CDR1 SNHLY and CDR2 FYNNEI. V was cut by 7 bases and J by 0 bases, with 3 bases left in between. The CDR3 is made up of 11 amino acids.

The V and J genes are TRBV18 and TRBJ2-3; tentatively, D is TRBD2 (6 bases). Deletions cut 1 base from V and 2 bases from J, with 16 bases between. This CDR3 is 17 amino acids long. Germline CDR1 is KGHSH and CDR2 is LQKENI. DNA for the CDR3: TGTGCCAGCTCACCACGGGGTATGGGCGGGGCCACAGATACGCAGTATTTT. Protein: CASSPRGMGGATDTQYF.

This clone turned up a few times. V and J are TRBV4-1 and TRBJ1-5; D is uncertain. The germline gives CDR1 MGHRA, CDR2 YSYEKL. Trimming left V 6 bases short and J 0 bases short, with 15 bases between. The CDR3 loop spans 16 amino acids. CDR3 DNA sequence: TGCGCCAGCAGTCAAACTGGCCTTCGTAGCAATCAGCCCCAGCATTTT. Translation gives CASSQTGLRSNQPQHF.

The chain is built from TRBV19 and TRBJ1-1; D ambiguous. This CDR3 has 16 residues. The V end was cut by 1 base, the J end by 4 bases, with 16 bases between. CDR1 is LNHDA, CDR2 SQIVND, per germline (reference sequence). The CDR3 sequence is CASSIAFRPGFTEAFF. The CDR3 DNA follows: TGTGCCAGTAGTATAGCCTTTCGACCGGGGTTCACTGAAGCTTTCTTT.